What follows are 26 T cell receptor beta chains derived from one specimen sequenced in a study of T-cell memory formation after mild COVID-19. TCRdb re-analysed the 5' RACE reads in MiXCR, keeping a single row per CDR3 protein. Among fewer than 90,000 distinct CDR3 sequences listed, roughly 13% were seen once. Input material: PBMCs or a T cell subset sorted from them (not recorded which). These TCRs come from a man younger than 35 who had mild COVID-19 (a few samples of this study predate the infection). Cell type and time point are not known.

V and J are TRBV6-5 and TRBJ2-3, with D perhaps being TRBD1 or TRBD2 (5 bases each). Per the germline V gene, CDR1 is MNHEY and CDR2 is SVGAGI. V shed 5 bases and J shed 1 base, with 16 bases lying between them. This CDR3 has 16 amino acids. CDR3 bases: TGTGCCAGCAGTCCCTTCGCCGGGGCCCGCACAGATACGCAGTATTTT. Its translation: CASSPFAGARTDTQYF.

In its sample, this clonotype was seen a few times. The chain is built from TRBV4-3 and TRBJ1-5; D is perhaps TRBD1 (6 bases). The V gene lost 0 bases and the J gene lost 6 bases, with 15 bases spanning the gap. The CDR3 runs 16 residues. Germline V gene sequence: CDR1 LGHNA, CDR2 YSLEER. CDR3: CASSQDLGNRAQPQHF. The DNA for the CDR3 is TGCGCCAGCAGCCAAGACCTGGGGAACAGGGCTCAGCCCCAGCATTTT.

This clonotype was counted between two and nine times. V and J are TRBV5-4 and TRBJ2-1; weak D call: TRBD2 (7 bases). Germline lookup yields CDR1 SGHNT and CDR2 YYREEE (reference sequence). Trimming stripped 4 bases from V and 3 bases from J, with 14 bases between. The CDR3 sequence is 15 residues long. CDR3 in amino acids: CASSPWGGHYNEQFF. The CDR3 region has the DNA TGTGCCAGCAGCCCCTGGGGGGGCCACTACAATGAGCAGTTCTTC.

This clonotype occurred a few times. J is TRBJ1-2 and V is TRBV4-1; 7 bases line up with TRBD1. Trimming at V came to 2 bases and at J to 3 bases, leaving 6 bases not matched to a gene. Germline CDR1 is MGHRA and CDR2 is YSYEKL. The CDR3 spans 15 residues. The CDR3 nucleotides are TGCGCCAGCAGCCAAATCACAGGGGTCGACTATGGCTACACCTTC. It encodes CASSQITGVDYGYTF.

This clonotype was seen a few times. The chain links TRBV6-5 to TRBJ1-2; D possibly corresponds to TRBD1 (6 bases). The V end was cut by 3 bases, the J end by 4 bases, with 12 bases between. The CDR3 spans 14 residues. Germline V CDR1 and CDR2: MNHEY, SVGAGI. CDR3 amino acids: CASSYSGAAYGYTF. For the CDR3, the DNA is TGTGCCAGCAGTTATTCGGGGGCGGCCTATGGCTACACCTTC.

The chain recombines TRBV5-1 with TRBJ1-4; TRBD1 agrees at 10 bases. CDR3 length: 13 amino acids. CDR1 and CDR2 (germline): SGHRS, YFSETQ. Trimming removed 4 bases from V and 10 bases from J; junction bases left unmatched: 4. CDR3 DNA: TGCGCCAGCAGCCAGACAGGGGGCGTAAAACTGTTTTTT. The encoded protein is CASSQTGGVKLFF.

V usage is TRBV30 and J usage is TRBJ1-2, with D maybe TRBD1 (6 bases). This CDR3 contains 15 residues. V was cut by 3 bases and J by 7 bases, with 21 bases left in between. Germline CDR1 is GTSNPN and CDR2 is SVGIG (reference sequence). CDR3 DNA: TGTGCCTGGAGGTCTTGGGACACGGCTGGGTTTGGCTACACCTTC. Translation: CAWRSWDTAGFGYTF.

This clonotype was seen a handful of times. J is TRBJ2-3 and V is TRBV7-9, with 9 bases matching TRBD2. The trim removed 5 bases at V and 0 bases at J, leaving 12 bases unmatched. Looked up from germline, CDR1 is SEHNR and CDR2 is FQNEAQ (reference sequence). This CDR3 region has 18 residues. The CDR3 nucleotides read TGTGCCAGCAGCGGCATGGCGGGGGGGCCACCGAGCACAGATACGCAGTATTTT. This encodes CASSGMAGGPPSTDTQYF.

This clonotype has at least ten counts. The V and J genes are TRBV4-3 and TRBJ2-4; 7 bases are a match to TRBD1. In germline, CDR1 is LGHNA, CDR2 YSLEER. V lost 4 bases, J lost 5 bases, and 11 bases stayed unmatched. This CDR3 contains 16 residues. This CDR3 reads CASSPEEGARENIQYF. In DNA form, the CDR3 reads TGCGCCAGCAGCCCGGAAGAGGGGGCACGCGAAAACATTCAGTACTTC.

Only a few counts were recorded for this clonotype. The rearrangement uses TRBV6-5 and TRBJ1-1; 7 positions match TRBD1. Germline CDR1 and CDR2: MNHEY and SVGAGI. V was pared by 5 bases and J by 5 bases, with 8 bases of the junction left unmatched. The length of the CDR3 is 14 residues. The CDR3 region has the DNA TGTGCCAGCAGTCGACGACAGGGAGGGACTGAAGCTTTCTTT. It specifies CASSRRQGGTEAFF.

The chain couples TRBV4-3 to TRBJ1-6; 7 nucleotides agree with TRBD1. Germline lookup yields CDR1 LGHNA and CDR2 YSLEER. The CDR3 has 17 amino acids. V dropped 3 bases and J dropped 0; count of bases not matched to a gene: 5. CDR3 in DNA: TGCGCCAGCAGCCATACAAACAGGGGCTCCTATAATTCACCCCTCCACTTT. It codes for CASSHTNRGSYNSPLHF.

The chain couples TRBV7-9 to TRBJ2-3; perhaps TRBD2 as D (6 bases). The CDR3 extends over 15 amino acids. V dropped 3 bases and J dropped 2 bases, with 12 bases sitting between them. CDR1 and CDR2 (germline): SEHNR, FQNEAQ (reference sequence). The CDR3 is CASSFGGGPTDTQYF. For the CDR3, the DNA is TGTGCCAGCAGCTTTGGGGGAGGCCCCACAGATACGCAGTATTTT.

This clonotype was recorded a few times. The CDR3 reads CASSQGQLMNTEAFF. In DNA form, the CDR3 reads TGCGCCAGCAGCCAAGGACAGTTAATGAACACTGAAGCTTTCTTT. The V and J genes are TRBV4-3 and TRBJ1-1; a weak D match, TRBD1 (5 bases). Trimming cost V 1 base and J 0 bases, with 9 bases left between them. CDR1 and CDR2 from the germline V gene are LGHNA and YSLEER. The CDR3 is made up of 15 amino acids.

In the case of this clonotype: At one boundary the junction diverges from the germline segment, which might be a read error. V usage is TRBV18 and J usage is TRBJ2-7; D tentatively fits TRBD1 or TRBD2 (5 bases each). The CDR3 has 14 residues. Germline lookup yields CDR1 KGHSH and CDR2 LQKENI. CDR3 loop: CASSPRDRSSEQYF. CDR3 bases: TGTGCCAGCTCACCACGGGACCGTTCCTCCGAGCAGTACTTC. Combining the CDR3 with reference TRBV18 and TRBJ2-7 gives the whole variable domain NAGVMQNPRHLVRRRGQEARLRCSPMKGHSHVYWYRQLPEEGLKFMVYLQKENIIDESGMPKERFSAEFPKEGPSILRIQQVVRGDSAAYFCASSPRDRSSEQYFGPGTRLTVT.

This clonotype was counted a few times. V gene TRBV18 combines with J gene TRBJ2-5; 11 nucleotides line up with TRBD1. V gave up 3 bases and J gave up 7 bases; unmatched junction bases: 7. The CDR3 covers 15 residues. The germline V gene encodes CDR1 KGHSH and CDR2 LQKENI. The CDR3 is CASSPDRGPHGTQYF. For the CDR3, the DNA is TGTGCCAGCTCACCGGACAGGGGGCCGCATGGGACCCAGTACTTC.

The V call is TRBV4-3, the J call TRBJ1-4; possible D gene TRBD1, 5 bases. Trimming removed 2 bases at V and 6 bases at J, with 13 bases between. This CDR3 comprises 15 residues. Germline loops: CDR1 LGHNA, CDR2 YSLEER. This CDR3 is CASSQRGADDEKLFF. CDR3 nucleotides: TGCGCCAGCAGCCAACGTGGGGCTGACGATGAAAAACTGTTTTTT.

This clonotype has just a few counts. The chain combines TRBV4-3 with TRBJ2-1; 8 bases are shared with TRBD2. Per germline, CDR1 LGHNA and CDR2 YSLEER. The CDR3 is made up of 16 amino acids. The junction had 10 bases not matched to a gene; V was cut back by 0 bases and J by 9 bases. CDR3 coding DNA: TGCGCCAGCAGCCAAGATTCTTACGGGGGGGCCGCTGAGCAGTTCTTC. Translation: CASSQDSYGGAAEQFF.

CDR3 sequence (DNA): TGTGCCAGCAGCTTGGCTGGGTACGGACGGATGGAGAGAGAGACCCAGTACTTC. Amino acid sequence: CASSLAGYGRMERETQYF. The chain recombines TRBV5-6 with TRBJ2-5, with D hard to call. V was trimmed by 0 bases and J by 4 bases, leaving 22 bases between them. Per germline, CDR1 SGHDT and CDR2 YYEEEE. The CDR3 runs to 18 residues.

V gene TRBV4-1 combines with J gene TRBJ2-7; D gene unclear. In germline, CDR1 is MGHRA, CDR2 YSYEKL. V dropped 1 base and J dropped 0 bases, with 7 bases sitting between them. The CDR3 spans 14 residues. The CDR3 is CASSQVSTSYEQYF. The CDR3 DNA sequence: TGCGCCAGCAGCCAAGTTTCTACCTCCTACGAGCAGTACTTC.

The sample holds a few counts of this clonotype. J is TRBJ1-5 and V is TRBV4-1; D gene ambiguous. Looked up from germline, CDR1 is MGHRA and CDR2 is YSYEKL. The ends were cut back, 0 bases at V and 1 base at J, with 7 bases in the middle. This CDR3 region has 15 residues. CDR3 bases: TGCGCCAGCAGCCAAGAGGTAGGGAGCAATCAGCCCCAGCATTTT. It translates to CASSQEVGSNQPQHF.

This clonotype was counted a few times. This chain connects TRBV4-2 to TRBJ1-5, with TRBD1 identical over 7 bases. CDR1 LGHNA and CDR2 YNFKEQ come from the germline V gene. V was clipped by 0 bases and J by 7 bases; unmatched bases: 18. There are 19 residues in the CDR3. CDR3 in DNA: TGTGCCAGCAGCCAAGATTCGGATAGGAGACAGGGAGGTCTGCAGCCCCAGCATTTT. It yields the protein CASSQDSDRRQGGLQPQHF.

This clonotype occurred many times. The chain carries TRBV5-1 and TRBJ1-5; a weak D match, TRBD1 (6 bases). Germline V CDR1 and CDR2: SGHRS, YFSETQ. V dropped 2 bases and J dropped 6 bases, with 12 bases sitting between them. This CDR3 has 14 amino acids. The CDR3 loop reads CASSFAQGVQPQHF. The CDR3 bases are TGCGCCAGCAGCTTCGCACAGGGAGTTCAGCCCCAGCATTTT.

This clonotype was counted only a few times. This chain uses TRBV4-3 with TRBJ1-4; 9 nucleotides agree with TRBD1. Trimming removed 3 bases from V and 5 bases from J; junction bases left unmatched: 7. CDR1 is LGHNA and CDR2 is YSLEER in the germline V gene. The CDR3 is made up of 16 amino acids. The CDR3 loop is CASSHATGTGNEKLFF. CDR3 in DNA: TGCGCCAGCAGCCACGCCACCGGGACAGGGAATGAAAAACTGTTTTTT.

This clonotype turned up a few times. The chain employs TRBV4-1 and TRBJ1-2, with a possible D match to TRBD1 (6 bases). The germline gives CDR1 MGHRA, CDR2 YSYEKL. Trimming shortened V by 4 bases and J by 0 bases, and 15 bases separated the two germline ends. CDR3 length equals 16 residues. CDR3 coding DNA: TGCGCCAGCAGCCTTGTGGGGGGCAGAGCTAACTATGGCTACACCTTC. This sequence encodes CASSLVGGRANYGYTF.

This chain connects TRBV7-2 to TRBJ2-7, with a tentative D call TRBD2 (6 bases). V was cut by 4 bases and J by 3 bases, with 16 bases left in between. The CDR3 is 15 residues long. The V gene's germline CDR1 is SGHTA and CDR2 FQGNSA. The CDR3 sequence is CASSSTGWRDYEQYV. CDR3 DNA: TGTGCCAGCAGCTCAACCGGATGGAGGGACTACGAGCAGTACGTC.

The rearrangement uses TRBV7-6 and TRBJ2-5; TRBD1 might be the D (6 bases). Trimming cost V 4 bases and J 5 bases, with 23 bases left between them. The V gene's germline CDR1 is SGHVS and CDR2 FNYEAQ. CDR3 size: 17 residues. DNA of the CDR3: TGTGCCAGCAGCTCCTCCTCCGGGACAACCCCTGGGGAGACCCAGTACTTC. This encodes CASSSSSGTTPGETQYF.